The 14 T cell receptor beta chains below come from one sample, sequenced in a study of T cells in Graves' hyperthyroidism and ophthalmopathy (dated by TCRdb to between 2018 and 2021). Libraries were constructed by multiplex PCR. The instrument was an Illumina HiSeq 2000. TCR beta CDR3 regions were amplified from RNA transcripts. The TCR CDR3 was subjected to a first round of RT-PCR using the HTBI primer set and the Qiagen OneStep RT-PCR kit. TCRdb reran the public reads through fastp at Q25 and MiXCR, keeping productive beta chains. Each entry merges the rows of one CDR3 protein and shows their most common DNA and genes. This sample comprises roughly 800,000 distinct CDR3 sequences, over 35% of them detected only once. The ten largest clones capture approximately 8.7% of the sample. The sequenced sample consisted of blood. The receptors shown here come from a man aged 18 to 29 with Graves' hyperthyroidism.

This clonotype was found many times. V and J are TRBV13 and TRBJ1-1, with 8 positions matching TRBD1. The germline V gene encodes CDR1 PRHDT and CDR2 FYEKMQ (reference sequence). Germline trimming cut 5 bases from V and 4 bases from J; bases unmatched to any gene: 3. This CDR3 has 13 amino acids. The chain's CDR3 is CASSGDRSTEAFF. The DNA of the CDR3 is TGTGCCAGCAGCGGGGACAGGAGCACTGAAGCTTTCTTT.

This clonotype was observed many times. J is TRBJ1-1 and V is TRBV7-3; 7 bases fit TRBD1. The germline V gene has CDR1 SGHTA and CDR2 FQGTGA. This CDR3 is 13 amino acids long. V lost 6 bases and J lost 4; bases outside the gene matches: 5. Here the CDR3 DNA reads TGTGCCAGCAGAGCGACAGGGTTCACTGAAGCTTTCTTT. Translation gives CASRATGFTEAFF.

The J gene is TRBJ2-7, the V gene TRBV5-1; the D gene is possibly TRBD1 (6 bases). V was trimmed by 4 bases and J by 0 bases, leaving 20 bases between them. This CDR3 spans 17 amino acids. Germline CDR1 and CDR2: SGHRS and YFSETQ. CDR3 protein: CASSPEWTELSSYEQYF. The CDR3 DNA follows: TGCGCCAGCAGCCCAGAATGGACAGAGCTTAGCTCCTACGAGCAGTACTTC.

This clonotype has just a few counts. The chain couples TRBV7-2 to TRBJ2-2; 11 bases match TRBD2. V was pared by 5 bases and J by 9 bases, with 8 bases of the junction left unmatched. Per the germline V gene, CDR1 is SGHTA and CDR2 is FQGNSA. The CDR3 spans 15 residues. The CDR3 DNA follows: TGTGCCAGCAGCAACCGACTAGCGGGAATTAGGGAGCTGTTTTTT. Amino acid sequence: CASSNRLAGIRELFF. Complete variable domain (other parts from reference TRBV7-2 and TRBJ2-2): GAGVSQSPSNKVTEKGKDVELRCDPISGHTALYWYRQSLGQGLEFLIYFQGNSAPDKSGLPSDRFSAERTGGSVSTLTIQRTQQEDSAVYLCASSNRLAGIRELFFGEGSRLTVL.

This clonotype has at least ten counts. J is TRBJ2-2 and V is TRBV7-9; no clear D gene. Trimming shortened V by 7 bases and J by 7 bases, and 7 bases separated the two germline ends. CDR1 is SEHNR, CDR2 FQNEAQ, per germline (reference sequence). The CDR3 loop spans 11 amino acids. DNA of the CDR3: TGTGCCAGCATAAGGAGCGGGGAGCTGTTTTTT. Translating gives CASIRSGELFF.

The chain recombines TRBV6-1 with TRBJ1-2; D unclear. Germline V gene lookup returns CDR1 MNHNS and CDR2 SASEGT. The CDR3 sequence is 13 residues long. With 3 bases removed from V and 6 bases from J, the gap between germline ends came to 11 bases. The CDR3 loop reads CASSEGKRDGYTF. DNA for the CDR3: TGTGCCAGCAGTGAGGGGAAAAGGGATGGCTACACCTTC.

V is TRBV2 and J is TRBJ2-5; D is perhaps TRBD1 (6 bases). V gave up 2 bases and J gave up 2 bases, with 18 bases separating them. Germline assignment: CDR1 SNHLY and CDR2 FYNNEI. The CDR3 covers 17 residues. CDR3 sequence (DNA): TGTGCCAGCAGTGAAACAGGGTCTAGCACAGATCAAGAGACCCAGTACTTC. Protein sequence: CASSETGSSTDQETQYF.

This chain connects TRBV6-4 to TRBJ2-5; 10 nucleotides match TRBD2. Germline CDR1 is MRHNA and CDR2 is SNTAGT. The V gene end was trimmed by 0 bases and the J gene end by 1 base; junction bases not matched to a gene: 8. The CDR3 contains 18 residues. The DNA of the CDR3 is TGTGCCAGCAGTGACTCGAGGGCTAGCGGGGGACTCCAAGAGACCCAGTACTTC. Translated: CASSDSRASGGLQETQYF.

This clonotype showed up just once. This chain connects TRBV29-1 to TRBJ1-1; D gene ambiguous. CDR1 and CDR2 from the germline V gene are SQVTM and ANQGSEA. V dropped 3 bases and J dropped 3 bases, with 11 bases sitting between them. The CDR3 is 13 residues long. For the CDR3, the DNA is TGCAGCGTTGACTGGGTATATGACACTGAAGCTTTCTTT. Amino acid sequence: CSVDWVYDTEAFF.

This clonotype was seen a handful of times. CDR3 residues: CASSSYRGFYEQYF. The CDR3 DNA reads as TGTGCCAGCAGCTCCTATCGAGGGTTCTACGAGCAGTACTTC. This chain uses TRBV7-9 with TRBJ2-7, with a tentative D call TRBD2 (5 bases). The CDR3 is made up of 14 amino acids. V lost 4 bases, J lost 3 bases, and 13 bases lay in between. CDR1 is SEHNR, CDR2 FQNEAQ, per germline (reference sequence).

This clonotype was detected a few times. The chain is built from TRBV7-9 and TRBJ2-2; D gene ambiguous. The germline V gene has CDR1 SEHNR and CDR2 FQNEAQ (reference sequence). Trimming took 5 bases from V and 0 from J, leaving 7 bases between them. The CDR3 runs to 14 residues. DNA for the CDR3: TGTGCCAGCAGCCCGACATCGAACACCGGGGAGCTGTTTTTT. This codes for CASSPTSNTGELFF.

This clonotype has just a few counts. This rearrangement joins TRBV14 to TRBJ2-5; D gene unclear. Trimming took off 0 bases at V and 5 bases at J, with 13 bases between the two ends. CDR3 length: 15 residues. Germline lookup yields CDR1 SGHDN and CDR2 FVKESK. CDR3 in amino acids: CASSQDFAVRETQYF. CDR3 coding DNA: TGTGCCAGCAGCCAAGATTTCGCGGTGCGGGAGACCCAGTACTTC.

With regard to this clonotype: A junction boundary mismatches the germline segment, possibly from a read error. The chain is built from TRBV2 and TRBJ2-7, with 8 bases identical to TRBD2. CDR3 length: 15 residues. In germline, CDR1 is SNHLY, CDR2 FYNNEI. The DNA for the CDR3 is TGTGCCAGCAGGGTACCTAGCGGGTACTCCTGCGAGCAGTACTTC. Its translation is CASRVPSGYSCEQYF.

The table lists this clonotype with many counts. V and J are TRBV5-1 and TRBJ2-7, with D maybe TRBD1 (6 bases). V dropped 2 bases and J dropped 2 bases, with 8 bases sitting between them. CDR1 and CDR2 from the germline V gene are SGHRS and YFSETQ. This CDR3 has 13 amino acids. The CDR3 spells CASSLRTAYEQYF. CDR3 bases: TGCGCCAGCAGCTTAAGGACAGCCTACGAGCAGTACTTC.